One and the same sample provided the 8 T cell receptor beta chains below, sequenced in a study of T cell changes during pregnancy in multiple sclerosis. The data were produced by immunoSEQ multiplex PCR, yet TCRdb's version contains in-frame clones alone and is incomplete. The sample comprises under 90,000 clones, roughly 92% of which are singletons, and 3.7% rests with the top ten. The sequencing here drew on peripheral blood, taken after pregnancy. The receptors derive from a female donor in good health, enrolled as a control in a pregnancy study.

The rearrangement joins TRBV19 to TRBJ1-5; TRBD1 is a possible D gene (5 bases). Germline V gene lookup returns CDR1 LNHDA and CDR2 SQIVND (reference sequence). Trimming removed 7 bases at V and 5 bases at J, with 15 bases between. CDR3 length equals 14 residues. DNA for the CDR3: TGTGCCAGTACCCCGGCTGTAGGGGATCAGCCCCAGCATTTT. Its protein is CASTPAVGDQPQHF.

The chain carries TRBV7-2 and TRBJ2-5; TRBD2 aligns across 12 bases. The CDR3 covers 17 residues. The germline V gene has CDR1 SGHTA and CDR2 FQGNSA. V lost 5 bases to trimming and J lost 5 bases; unmatched junction nucleotides: 12. CDR3 loop: CASSPISLAGGGETQYF. The CDR3 nucleotides are TGTGCCAGCAGCCCCATATCTCTAGCGGGAGGGGGGGAGACCCAGTACTTC.

The J gene is TRBJ2-1, the V gene TRBV5-1; 12 bases map to TRBD2. CDR3 length: 16 residues. V was pared by 4 bases and J by 4 bases, with 6 bases of the junction left unmatched. Germline V gene data show CDR1 as SGHRS and CDR2 as YFSETQ. The CDR3 reads CASSPGLAGPYNEQFF. CDR3 DNA: TGCGCCAGCAGCCCGGGACTAGCGGGCCCTTACAATGAGCAGTTCTTC.

DNA of the CDR3: TGTGCCAGCAGCTTGGCCACAGGCAACACTGAAGCTTTCTTT. Translated, it gives CASSLATGNTEAFF. This chain connects TRBV5-5 to TRBJ1-1; D might be TRBD1 (5 bases). The germline V and J ends were trimmed by 0 bases and 2 bases, with 8 bases remaining between them. Germline-derived CDR1 and CDR2 are SGHKS and YYEKEE (reference sequence). The CDR3 length is 14 residues.

The chain has TRBV5-1 and TRBJ2-3; 16 bases are a match to TRBD2. This CDR3 is built from 15 residues. V lost 3 bases and J lost 12; bases outside the gene matches: 7. Germline V gene lookup returns CDR1 SGHRS and CDR2 YFSETQ. The chain's CDR3 is CASSSGTSGGVYQYF. CDR3 nucleotides: TGCGCCAGCAGCTCCGGGACTAGCGGGGGGGTTTACCAGTATTTT.

This chain uses TRBV27 with TRBJ1-6; D unclear. The V gene lost 0 bases and the J gene lost 0 bases, with 12 bases spanning the gap. The CDR3 extends over 18 amino acids. Germline loops: CDR1 MNHEY, CDR2 SMNVEV (reference sequence). CDR3 in DNA: TGTGCCAGCAGTTTATCGCTCAAAGGGAGCTCCTATAATTCACCCCTCCACTTT. Its protein is CASSLSLKGSSYNSPLHF.

The gene calls are TRBV6-5 and TRBJ2-4; D is perhaps TRBD1 (6 bases). V was trimmed by 4 bases and J by 9 bases, leaving 13 bases between them. The CDR3 loop spans 13 amino acids. The germline V gene encodes CDR1 MNHEY and CDR2 SVGAGI. CDR3 coding DNA: TGTGCCAGCAGTTTCTCACAGGGAATCATTCAGTACTTC. This codes for CASSFSQGIIQYF.

This chain uses TRBV28 with TRBJ2-7; TRBD1 matches at 7 bases. J gave up 3 bases and V 8 bases, and 7 bases lay outside the gene matches. Germline-derived CDR1 and CDR2 are MDHEN and SYDVKM. The CDR3 is 13 amino acids. CDR3 amino acids: CASVRQGVYEQYF. CDR3 nucleotide sequence: TGTGCCAGCGTCCGACAGGGTGTCTACGAGCAGTACTTC. Full variable domain (remainder filled in from reference TRBV28 and TRBJ2-7): DVKVTQSSRYLVKRTGEKVFLECVQDMDHENMFWYRQDPGLGLRLIYFSYDVKMKEKGDIPEGYSVSREKKERFSLILESASTNQTSMYLCASVRQGVYEQYFGPGTRLTVT.